This TCR beta chain originates from a study of shared clonotypes between healthy human individuals. Overall study context: The donor group consisted of a couple of women and three men, aged 18 to 49.

Per the original methods: ImmunoSEQ sequences covered only the junction and lacked quality scores; filtering therefore differed. The assay was immunoSEQ multiplex PCR, and TCRdb's table has in-frame clones only and misses some. V and J calls and clone size are given by that table; D and trimming were obtained from the DNA. Here the sample spans approximately 2,300,000 clones, around 92% being singletons. This CDR3 spans 13 amino acids. CDR1 and CDR2 (germline): MDHEN, SYDVKM. Deletions cut 2 bases from V and 8 bases from J, with 7 bases between. The V and J genes are TRBV28 and TRBJ1-6; D is ambiguous. This receptor was identified in a man in his late teens or twenties in good health. Some clones in this sample may be carry-over from other donors' samples. The sample comprised naive CD4+ T cells from PBMCs. Indicated subset: CD45RA+ positively selected. The CDR3 protein is CASSLRRDSPLHF. In DNA form, the CDR3 reads TGTGCCAGCAGTTTACGACGGGATTCACCCCTCCACTTT.